The 13 T cell receptor beta chains listed next were all sequenced from one sample in a study of blood T cell repertoires in COVID-19. The repertoire was sequenced with immunoSEQ multiplex PCR; TCRdb's copy has only in-frame clones and lacks some. The repertoire includes around 140,000 clones, more than 75% of them detected once, and around 10% sits in the top ten. Sequencing was done on a sample of peripheral blood. Every receptor here comes from a woman between 70 and 85 years old with COVID-19, enrolled during active disease.

This clone was found once. The chain combines TRBV20-1 with TRBJ1-2; D perhaps matches TRBD1 (6 bases). From germline, CDR1 is DFQATT and CDR2 SNEGSKA (reference sequence). Trimming cost V 3 bases and J 8 bases, with 10 bases left between them. The CDR3 sequence is 11 residues long. The DNA for the CDR3 is TGCAGTGCTAGTAGGGGGACCGGCTACACCTTC. This encodes CSASRGTGYTF.

This chain links TRBV15 with TRBJ1-6; D ambiguous. The germline V and J ends were trimmed by 0 bases and 10 bases, with 7 bases remaining between them. The CDR3 has 13 amino acids. CDR1 is LNHNV, CDR2 YYDKDF, per germline (reference sequence). In DNA, the CDR3 is TGTGCCACCAGCAGAGAGCTAAACTCACCCCTCCACTTT. This encodes CATSRELNSPLHF. Using reference TRBV15 and TRBJ1-6 for the parts outside the CDR3, the full variable domain is DAMVIQNPRYQVTQFGKPVTLSCSQTLNHNVMYWYQQKSSQAPKLLFHYYDKDFNNEADTPDNFQSRRPNTSFCFLDIRSPGLGDTAMYLCATSRELNSPLHFGNGTRLTVT.

The chain couples TRBV18 to TRBJ1-1; 9 bases agree with TRBD1. The germline gives CDR1 KGHSH, CDR2 LQKENI. Trimming removed 3 bases from V and 2 bases from J; junction bases left unmatched: 7. The CDR3 runs 16 residues. CDR3 amino acids: CASSPTGGAFNTEAFF. Here the CDR3 DNA reads TGTGCCAGCTCACCCACAGGGGGCGCATTTAACACTGAAGCTTTCTTT.

This chain uses TRBV7-8 with TRBJ2-3; D remains unclear. The CDR3 has 13 residues. V was trimmed by 2 bases and J by 4 bases, leaving 7 bases between them. The germline V gene has CDR1 SGHVS and CDR2 FQNEAQ. CDR3 region: CASSLSRADTQYF. CDR3 DNA sequence: TGTGCCAGCAGCTTATCCCGGGCAGATACGCAGTATTTT.

This clone was counted a single time. The junction departs from germline at one end; a sequencing error may be responsible. The chain recombines TRBV28 with TRBJ1-4; D possibly corresponds to TRBD1 (5 bases). Germline V gene sequence: CDR1 MDHEN, CDR2 SYDVKM. The CDR3 extends over 16 amino acids. This chain's CDR3 is CASSTFPRGVNGKLFF. CDR3 nucleotides: TGTGCCAGCAGTACCTTCCCCCGGGGGGTGAATGGAAAACTGTTTTTT.

This clone came up a few times. The chain recombines TRBV3-1 (or the pseudogene TRBV3-2) with TRBJ1-1; D unclear. The CDR3 is made up of 17 amino acids. Deletions cut 0 bases from V and 0 bases from J, with 14 bases between. Germline V CDR1 and CDR2: LGHDT, YNNKEL (reference sequence). The CDR3 coding sequence is TGTGCCAGCAGCCAAGATTTCTCGACCCAGGTGAACACTGAAGCTTTCTTT. Protein: CASSQDFSTQVNTEAFF.

The genes are TRBV6-5 and TRBJ2-2, with 7 bases lining up with TRBD2. V shed 2 bases and J 7 bases; nucleotides not matched to a gene: 10. The CDR3 has 16 residues. Germline loops: CDR1 MNHEY, CDR2 SVGAGI. The CDR3 is CASSYPSGVGNGELFF. The CDR3, as DNA: TGTGCCAGCAGTTACCCAAGCGGGGTGGGAAACGGGGAGCTGTTTTTT.

The rearrangement joins TRBV27 to TRBJ2-7; 12 nucleotides agree with TRBD2. The CDR3 spans 16 residues. The germline V gene encodes CDR1 MNHEY and CDR2 SMNVEV (reference sequence). With 5 bases clipped from V and 2 bases from J, the junction kept 7 bases outside the gene matches. CDR3 amino acids: CASSPLLAGGAYEQYF. The CDR3 bases are TGTGCCAGCAGTCCCCTTCTAGCGGGGGGGGCCTACGAGCAGTACTTC.

The CDR3 loop is CASSLDRGYNSPLHF. The CDR3 DNA follows: TGCGCCAGCAGCTTGGACAGGGGCTATAATTCACCCCTCCACTTT. The V call is TRBV5-1, the J call TRBJ1-6; 7 nucleotides align to TRBD1. The CDR3 consists of 15 residues. Trimming took 0 bases from V and 3 from J; bases not matched to a gene: 0. Germline CDR1 and CDR2: SGHRS and YFSETQ.

This clone was seen once. The chain carries TRBV25-1 and TRBJ2-7; 7 positions match TRBD1. The CDR3 spans 13 residues. Germline assignment: CDR1 MGHDK and CDR2 SYGVNS. Trimming took 4 bases from V and 7 from J; bases not matched to a gene: 7. CDR3 amino acids: CASSGQGMGEQYF. The CDR3 DNA follows: TGTGCCAGCAGTGGACAGGGAATGGGAGAGCAGTACTTC.

This rearrangement joins TRBV30 to TRBJ2-7; maybe TRBD1 (5 bases). Trimming left V 3 bases short and J 2 bases short, with 14 bases between. Germline V CDR1 and CDR2: GTSNPN, SVGIG (reference sequence). The CDR3 is made up of 14 amino acids. CDR3 region: CAWSPKSGPYEQYF. DNA of the CDR3: TGTGCCTGGAGCCCCAAGTCAGGGCCCTACGAGCAGTACTTC. Full variable domain (remainder filled in from reference TRBV30 and TRBJ2-7): SQTIHQWPATLVQPVGSPLSLECTVEGTSNPNLYWYRQAAGRGLQLLFYSVGIGQISSEVPQNLSASRPQDRQFILSSKKLLLSDSGFYLCAWSPKSGPYEQYFGPGTRLTVT.

The chain recombines TRBV3-1 (or the pseudogene TRBV3-2) with TRBJ1-1; D is unresolved. V was shortened by 1 base and J by 2 bases, with 5 bases between the two germline ends. Germline-derived CDR1 and CDR2 are LGHDT and YNNKEL (reference sequence). The CDR3 covers 13 residues. In DNA, the CDR3 is TGTGCCAGCAGCCAAGTAATTAACACTGAAGCTTTCTTT. This codes for CASSQVINTEAFF.

Here the CDR3 reads CASSPGRQEETQYF. CDR3 nucleotides: TGTGCCAGCTCACCGGGGCGTCAGGAAGAGACCCAGTACTTC. V is TRBV18 and J is TRBJ2-5; a weak D match, TRBD1 (5 bases). The CDR3 loop spans 14 amino acids. CDR1 and CDR2 (germline): KGHSH, LQKENI. Trimming cost V 3 bases and J 3 bases, with 11 bases left between them.